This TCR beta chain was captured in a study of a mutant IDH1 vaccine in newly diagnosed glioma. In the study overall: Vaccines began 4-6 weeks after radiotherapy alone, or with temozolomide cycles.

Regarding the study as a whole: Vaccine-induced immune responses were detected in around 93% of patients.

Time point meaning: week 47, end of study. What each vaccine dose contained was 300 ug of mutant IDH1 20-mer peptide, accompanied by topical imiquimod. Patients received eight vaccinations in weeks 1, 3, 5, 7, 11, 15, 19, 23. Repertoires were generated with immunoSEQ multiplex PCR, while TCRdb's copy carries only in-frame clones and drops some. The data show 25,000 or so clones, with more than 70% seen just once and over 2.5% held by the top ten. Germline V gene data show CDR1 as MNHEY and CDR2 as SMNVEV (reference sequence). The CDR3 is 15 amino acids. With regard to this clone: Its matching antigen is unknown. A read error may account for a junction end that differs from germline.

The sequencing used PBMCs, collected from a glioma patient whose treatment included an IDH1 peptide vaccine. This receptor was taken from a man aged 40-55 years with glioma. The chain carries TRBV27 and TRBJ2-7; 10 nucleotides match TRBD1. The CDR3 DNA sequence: TGTGCCACCAGTCAGGACAGGGGGATACTCTACGAGCAGTACTTC. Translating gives CATSQDRGILYEQYF.